The 18 T cell receptor beta chains below were found in one sample sequenced in a study of human T cells and chemical hapten exposure. The time point was: patch test 1, 2 weeks after DPC sensitization. Treatment here: therapeutic diphenylcyclopropenone sensitization with weekly scalp DPC. TCRdb itself ran the RACE reads through MiXCR, one entry per CDR3 protein. Here the sample spans some 380,000 distinct CDR3 sequences, 4% to 5.5% being singletons. Sequences were derived from whole blood, sampled in connection with sensitization to the hapten diphenylcyclopropenone (DPC). The receptors were gathered from a woman aged 50 to 60 with alopecia areata. Some clones in this sample may be carry-over from other donors' samples.

There are many counts of this clonotype. The rearrangement uses TRBV25-1 and TRBJ2-2; possibly TRBD2 for D (6 bases). The CDR3 is made up of 14 amino acids. Germline V gene sequence: CDR1 MGHDK, CDR2 SYGVNS. V was trimmed by 1 base and J by 5 bases, leaving 8 bases between them. CDR3 DNA sequence: TGTGCCAGCAGTGAATTGGGGGGTACCGGGGAGCTGTTTTTT. Amino acids: CASSELGGTGELFF. Using reference TRBV25-1 and TRBJ2-2 for the parts outside the CDR3, the full variable domain is EADIYQTPRYLVIGTGKKITLECSQTMGHDKMYWYQQDPGMELHLIHYSYGVNSTEKGDLSSESTVSRIRTEHFPLTLESARPSHTSQYLCASSELGGTGELFFGEGSRLTVL.

This clonotype showed up just a few times. CDR3 residues: CASSPSDYQPQHF. CDR3 coding DNA: TGTGCCAGCTCACCCTCAGACTATCAGCCCCAGCATTTT. V gene TRBV18 combines with J gene TRBJ1-5; D is unclear. The V gene lost 3 bases and the J gene lost 5 bases, with 8 bases spanning the gap. Germline CDR1 is KGHSH and CDR2 is LQKENI. The CDR3 contains 13 residues.

This clonotype turned up a few times. The chain is built from TRBV20-1 and TRBJ2-7, with TRBD2 matching 9 bases. V dropped 4 bases and J dropped 3; count of bases not matched to a gene: 10. The germline V gene has CDR1 DFQATT and CDR2 SNEGSKA (reference sequence). The CDR3 is made up of 15 amino acids. The CDR3, as DNA: TGCAGTGCTATCCTTCTTAGCGGGGGAATCTACGAGCAGTACTTC. Translating it yields CSAILLSGGIYEQYF.

This clonotype was seen more than once but under ten times. V usage is TRBV6-1 and J usage is TRBJ1-5; TRBD1 aligns across 9 bases. This CDR3 is 15 amino acids long. Germline values: CDR1 MNHNS, CDR2 SASEGT. J lost 6 bases, V lost 5 bases, and 8 bases had no gene match. The CDR3 protein is CASSSGTGSSQPQHF. DNA of the CDR3: TGTGCCAGCAGTTCCGGGACAGGGAGTAGTCAGCCCCAGCATTTT.

This clonotype was picked up many times. This chain links TRBV20-1 with TRBJ2-7; D is uncertain. V was clipped by 3 bases and J by 2 bases, with 17 bases between them. The CDR3 has 15 residues. Germline CDR1 and CDR2: DFQATT and SNEGSKA (reference sequence). For the CDR3, the DNA is TGCAGTGCTAGGGGTGCGTGGCGATTTACCTACGAGCAGTACTTC. Translating gives CSARGAWRFTYEQYF.

In this sample, this clonotype turned up many times. The CDR3 DNA sequence: TGTGCCAGCAGCTCCCCAAAGACTAGCGGGAACAATGAGCAGTTCTTC. This sequence encodes CASSSPKTSGNNEQFF. The V call is TRBV7-9, the J call TRBJ2-1, with 11 bases identical to TRBD2. This CDR3 contains 16 residues. CDR1 SEHNR and CDR2 FQNEAQ come from the germline V gene (reference sequence). V was clipped by 4 bases and J by 5 bases; unmatched bases: 7.

This clonotype came up many times. The chain links TRBV12-5 to TRBJ2-3; 8 nucleotides line up with TRBD1. The CDR3 is 17 residues long. V trimming: 2 bases; J trimming: 4 bases; junction bases outside the gene matches: 11. Germline-derived CDR1 and CDR2 are LGHNT and FRNRAP. The CDR3 sequence: CASGLSGTGPMADTQYF. The CDR3, as DNA: TGTGCTAGTGGTTTGTCAGGGACAGGACCGATGGCAGATACGCAGTATTTT. Together with reference TRBV12-5 and TRBJ2-3, the CDR3 gives the full variable domain: DARVTQTPRHKVTEMGQEVTMRCQPILGHNTVFWYRQTMMQGLELLAYFRNRAPLDDSGMPKDRFSAEMPDATLATLKIQPSEPRDSAVYFCASGLSGTGPMADTQYFGPGTRLTVL.

This clonotype has ten or more counts. The chain employs TRBV25-1 and TRBJ2-7, with no clear D. Trimming shortened V by 4 bases and J by 0 bases, and 13 bases separated the two germline ends. Germline CDR1 reads MGHDK; CDR2 reads SYGVNS. CDR3 size: 15 residues. The CDR3 region is CASSVPGPSSYEQYF. CDR3 nucleotide sequence: TGTGCCAGCAGTGTACCGGGTCCTAGCTCCTACGAGCAGTACTTC.

The sample holds a few counts of this clonotype. The chain carries TRBV6-4 and TRBJ1-4; D not certain. Germline V CDR1 and CDR2: MRHNA, SNTAGT. V lost 3 bases and J 10 bases, leaving 12 bases between the germline ends. This CDR3 contains 13 residues. Here the CDR3 reads CASSERGSGKLFF. CDR3 coding DNA: TGTGCCAGCAGTGAACGCGGGAGCGGAAAACTGTTTTTT.

This clonotype was recorded at least ten times. This rearrangement joins TRBV3-1 to TRBJ2-7; 8 nucleotides match TRBD2. There are 15 residues in the CDR3. Germline-derived CDR1 and CDR2 are LGHDT and YNNKEL (reference sequence). The V and J ends lost 4 bases and 5 bases, in that order; junction bases with no gene match: 10. Here the CDR3 reads CASSPVSAGVNEQYF. CDR3 DNA: TGTGCCAGCAGCCCCGTGTCAGCGGGAGTCAACGAGCAGTACTTC.

This clonotype has ten or more counts. This chain uses TRBV2 with TRBJ1-1, with D tentatively TRBD1 (6 bases). This CDR3 is built from 13 residues. V was pared by 6 bases and J by 1 base, with 9 bases between. CDR1 is SNHLY, CDR2 FYNNEI, per germline. The CDR3 sequence: CASSGQTNTEAFF. In DNA, the CDR3 is TGTGCCAGCAGCGGACAGACGAACACTGAAGCTTTCTTT.

This clonotype was observed many times. The chain employs TRBV5-1 and TRBJ1-1, with D tentatively TRBD1 (5 bases). Trimming cost V 0 bases and J 10 bases, with 10 bases left between them. Germline V gene lookup returns CDR1 SGHRS and CDR2 YFSETQ. This CDR3 is 12 amino acids long. The DNA for the CDR3 is TGCGCCAGCAGCTTGGCCGGGGGGAGAGCTTTCTTT. Protein product: CASSLAGGRAFF.

In DNA, the CDR3 is TGTGCCAGCACCGTCCGGGGGCGGCACGAGCAGTACTTC. This codes for CASTVRGRHEQYF. The chain is built from TRBV28 and TRBJ2-7; D may match TRBD1 or TRBD2 (6 bases each). Between the trimmed V and J ends, which lost 7 bases and 5 bases, there was a span of 15 bases. Germline V gene data show CDR1 as MDHEN and CDR2 as SYDVKM. The CDR3 is 13 amino acids.

The CDR3 nucleotides are TGTGCCAGCAGCGGGGCCCCAAGAGAGACCCAGTACTTC. It encodes CASSGAPRETQYF. V gene TRBV12-3 or TRBV12-4 combines with J gene TRBJ2-5; D is tentatively TRBD1 or TRBD2 (5 bases each). The CDR3 runs 13 residues. V was shortened by 6 bases and J by 4 bases, with 12 bases between the two germline ends.

This clonotype has a handful of counts. V is TRBV4-3 and J is TRBJ1-6; TRBD1 matches 12 bases. The CDR3 loop spans 16 amino acids. Germline V lookup: CDR1 LGHNA, CDR2 YSLEER. V gave up 4 bases and J gave up 7 bases; unmatched junction bases: 5. CDR3 amino acids: CASSPGTGGMNSPLHF. The CDR3 DNA is TGCGCCAGCAGCCCCGGGACAGGGGGCATGAATTCACCCCTCCACTTT.

This clonotype was detected a few times. This rearrangement joins TRBV6-1 to TRBJ2-2; D is perhaps TRBD2 (6 bases). Trimming took off 8 bases at V and 3 bases at J, with 13 bases between the two ends. There are 14 residues in the CDR3. Germline V gene sequence: CDR1 MNHNS, CDR2 SASEGT. The CDR3 sequence is CASGGRRDTGELFF. The CDR3 coding sequence is TGTGCCAGCGGGGGACGGAGGGACACCGGGGAGCTGTTTTTT.

This clonotype has at least ten counts. This chain links TRBV18 with TRBJ1-1; no firm D call. Germline V gene sequence: CDR1 KGHSH, CDR2 LQKENI. The ends were cut back, 8 bases at V and 0 bases at J, with 10 bases in the middle. CDR3 size: 13 residues. CDR3 sequence: CASSPSVNTEAFF. The CDR3 DNA follows: TGTGCCAGCAGTCCCTCAGTGAACACTGAAGCTTTCTTT.

The gene calls are TRBV12-3 or TRBV12-4 and TRBJ1-4; 7 bases are shared with TRBD1. The V gene end was trimmed by 6 bases and the J gene end by 8 bases; junction bases not matched to a gene: 3. The CDR3 totals 12 residues. CDR3 in amino acids: CASRGQNEKLFF. CDR3 nucleotide sequence: TGTGCCAGCAGGGGACAGAACGAAAAACTGTTTTTT.